This T cell receptor beta chain was observed in a study of CD8 T cell repertoires and HIV-1 epitope variants. Study-level information: Each of Twenty-five Gag and Nef epitope peptides stimulated a separate culture.

This table comes from immunoSEQ multiplex PCR, and its TCRdb copy is limited to in-frame clones, with some not included. The sample lists 4,900 or so clones, around 69% occurring once. Points on this clone: What it binds is not known. The junction shows a germline mismatch at one end, possibly a read error.

Looked up from germline, CDR1 is SGDLS and CDR2 is YYNGEE. This CDR3 spans 15 amino acids. The sequence was obtained from a male donor with HIV. This rearrangement joins TRBV9 to TRBJ1-5; D is ambiguous. Source material: cultured CD8+ T cells derived from PBMCs. This chain's CDR3 is CASSVEGREDQSQHF. For the CDR3, the DNA is TGTGCCAGCAGCGTAGAAGGGAGGGAGGATCAGTCCCAGCATTTT.